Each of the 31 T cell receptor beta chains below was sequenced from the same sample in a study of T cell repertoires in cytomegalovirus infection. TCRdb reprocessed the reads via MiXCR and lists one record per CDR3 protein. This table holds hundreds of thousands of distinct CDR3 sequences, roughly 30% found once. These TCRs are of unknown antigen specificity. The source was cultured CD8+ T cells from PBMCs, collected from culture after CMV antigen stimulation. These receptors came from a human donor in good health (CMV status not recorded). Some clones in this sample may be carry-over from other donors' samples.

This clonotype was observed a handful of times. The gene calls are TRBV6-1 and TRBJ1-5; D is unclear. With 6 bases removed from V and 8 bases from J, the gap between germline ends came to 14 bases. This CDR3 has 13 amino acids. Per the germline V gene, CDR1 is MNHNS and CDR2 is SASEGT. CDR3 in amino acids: CASSYSSGEPQHF. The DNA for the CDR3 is TGTGCCAGCAGCTACAGCTCCGGGGAGCCCCAGCATTTT.

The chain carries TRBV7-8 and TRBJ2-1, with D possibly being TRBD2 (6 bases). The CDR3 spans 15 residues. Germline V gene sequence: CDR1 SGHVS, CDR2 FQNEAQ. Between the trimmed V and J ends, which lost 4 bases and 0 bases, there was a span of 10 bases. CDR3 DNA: TGTGCCAGCAGCTGGGACGGGAGCTCCTACAATGAGCAGTTCTTC. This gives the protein CASSWDGSSYNEQFF. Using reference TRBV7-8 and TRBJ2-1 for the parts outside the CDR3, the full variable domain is GAGVSQSPRYKVAKRGQDVALRCDPISGHVSLFWYQQALGQGPEFLTYFQNEAQLDKSGLPSDRFFAERPEGSVSTLKIQRTQQEDSAVYLCASSWDGSSYNEQFFGPGTRLTVL.

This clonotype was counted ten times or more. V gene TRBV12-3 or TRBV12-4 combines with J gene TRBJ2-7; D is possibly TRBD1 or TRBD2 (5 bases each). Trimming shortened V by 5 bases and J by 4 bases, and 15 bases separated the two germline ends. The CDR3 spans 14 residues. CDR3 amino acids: CASSPRDRRYEQYV. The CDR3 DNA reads TGTGCCAGCAGTCCCCGGGACCGGCGATACGAGCAGTACGTC.

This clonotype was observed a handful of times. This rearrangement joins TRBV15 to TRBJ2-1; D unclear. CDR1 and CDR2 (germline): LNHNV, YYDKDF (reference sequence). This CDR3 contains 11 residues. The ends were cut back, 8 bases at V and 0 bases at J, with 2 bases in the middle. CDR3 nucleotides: TGTGCCACCCTCTCCTACAATGAGCAGTTCTTC. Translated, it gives CATLSYNEQFF.

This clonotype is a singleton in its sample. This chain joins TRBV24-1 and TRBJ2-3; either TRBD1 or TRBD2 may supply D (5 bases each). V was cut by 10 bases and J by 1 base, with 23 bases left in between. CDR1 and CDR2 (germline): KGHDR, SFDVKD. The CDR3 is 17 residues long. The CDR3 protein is CATSSGRRAQGTDTQYF. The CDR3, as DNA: TGTGCCACTTCGTCGGGACGGAGAGCCCAAGGCACAGATACGCAGTATTTT.

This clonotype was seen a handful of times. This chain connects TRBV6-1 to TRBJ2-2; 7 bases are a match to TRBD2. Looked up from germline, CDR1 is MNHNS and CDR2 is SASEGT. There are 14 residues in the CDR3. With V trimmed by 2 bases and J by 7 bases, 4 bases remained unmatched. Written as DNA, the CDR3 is TGTGCCAGCAGTGAACTGGGGGGGGGCGGGGAGCTGTTTTTT. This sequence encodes CASSELGGGGELFF.

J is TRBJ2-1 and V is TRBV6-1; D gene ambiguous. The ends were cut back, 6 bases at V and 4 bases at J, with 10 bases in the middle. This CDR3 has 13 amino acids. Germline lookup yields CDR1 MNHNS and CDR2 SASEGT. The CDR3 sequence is CASSLTTYNEQFF. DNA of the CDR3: TGTGCCAGCAGCCTCACAACGTACAATGAGCAGTTCTTC.

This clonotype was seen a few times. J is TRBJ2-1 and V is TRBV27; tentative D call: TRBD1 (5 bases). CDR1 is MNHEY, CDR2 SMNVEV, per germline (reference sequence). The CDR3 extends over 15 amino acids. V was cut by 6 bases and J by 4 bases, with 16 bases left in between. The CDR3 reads CASSPAGWGYNEQFF. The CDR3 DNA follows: TGTGCCAGCAGCCCCGCAGGGTGGGGATACAATGAGCAGTTCTTC.

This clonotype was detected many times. CDR3 in DNA: TGTGCCAGCAGCTCCCTCGGAGGGCTAGGCCAAGAGACCCAGTACTTC. This gives the protein CASSSLGGLGQETQYF. The genes are TRBV7-6 and TRBJ2-5; possibly TRBD2 for D (6 bases). Per germline, CDR1 SGHVS and CDR2 FNYEAQ. This CDR3 contains 16 residues. V lost 4 bases, J lost 1 base, and 16 bases lay in between.

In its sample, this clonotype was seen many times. The DNA of the CDR3 is TGCGCCAGCAGCCAAGATCAGGCTGACCAAGAGACCCAGTACTTC. It translates to CASSQDQADQETQYF. J is TRBJ2-5 and V is TRBV4-3, with no clear D. The V gene's germline CDR1 is LGHNA and CDR2 YSLEER. CDR3 length: 15 amino acids. V lost 0 bases and J 0 bases, leaving 8 bases between the germline ends.

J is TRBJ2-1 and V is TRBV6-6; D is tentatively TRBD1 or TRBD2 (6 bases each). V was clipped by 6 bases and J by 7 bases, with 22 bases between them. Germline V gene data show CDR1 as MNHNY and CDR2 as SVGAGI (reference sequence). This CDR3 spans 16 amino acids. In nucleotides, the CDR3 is TGTGCCAGCAGGTCACCAGACAGGAGGGGAGGAAATGAGCAGTTCTTC. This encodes CASRSPDRRGGNEQFF.

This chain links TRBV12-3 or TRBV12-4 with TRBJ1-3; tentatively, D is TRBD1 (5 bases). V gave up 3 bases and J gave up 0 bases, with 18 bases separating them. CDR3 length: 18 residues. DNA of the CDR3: TGTGCCAGCAGTTTTTTGAATTATGGGGCCAGCTCTGGAAACACCATATATTTT. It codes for CASSFLNYGASSGNTIYF.

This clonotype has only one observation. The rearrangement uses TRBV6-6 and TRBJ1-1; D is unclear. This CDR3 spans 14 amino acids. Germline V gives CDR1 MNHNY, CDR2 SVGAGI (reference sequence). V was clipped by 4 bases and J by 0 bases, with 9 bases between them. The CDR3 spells CASSLKKVNTEAFF. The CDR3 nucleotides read TGTGCCAGCAGTTTGAAAAAAGTGAACACTGAAGCTTTCTTT.

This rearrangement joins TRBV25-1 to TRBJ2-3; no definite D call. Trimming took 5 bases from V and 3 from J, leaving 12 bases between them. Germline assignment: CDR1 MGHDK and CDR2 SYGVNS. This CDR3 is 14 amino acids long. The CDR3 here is CASSPSRLTDTQYF. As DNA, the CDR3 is TGTGCCAGCAGTCCTTCCCGACTTACAGATACGCAGTATTTT.

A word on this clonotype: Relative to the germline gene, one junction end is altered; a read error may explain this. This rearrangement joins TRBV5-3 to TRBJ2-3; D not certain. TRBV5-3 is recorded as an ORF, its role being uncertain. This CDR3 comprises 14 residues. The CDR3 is CASSLVGFYDTQYF. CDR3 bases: TGTGCCAGCAGCTTGGTTGGGTTTTACGATACGCAGTATTTT.

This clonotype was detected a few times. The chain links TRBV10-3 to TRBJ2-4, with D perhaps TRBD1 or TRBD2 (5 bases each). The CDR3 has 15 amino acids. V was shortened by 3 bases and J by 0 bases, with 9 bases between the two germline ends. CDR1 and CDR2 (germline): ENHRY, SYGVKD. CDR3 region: CAISEGTLAKNIQYF. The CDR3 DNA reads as TGTGCCATCAGTGAAGGGACGCTAGCCAAAAACATTCAGTACTTC.

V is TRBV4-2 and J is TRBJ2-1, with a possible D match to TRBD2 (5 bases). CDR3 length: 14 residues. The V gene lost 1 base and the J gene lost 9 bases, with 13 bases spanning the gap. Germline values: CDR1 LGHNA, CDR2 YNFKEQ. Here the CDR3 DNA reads TGTGCCAGCAGCCAAGGACTCGCCGGAGGTGAGCAGTTCTTC. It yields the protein CASSQGLAGGEQFF.

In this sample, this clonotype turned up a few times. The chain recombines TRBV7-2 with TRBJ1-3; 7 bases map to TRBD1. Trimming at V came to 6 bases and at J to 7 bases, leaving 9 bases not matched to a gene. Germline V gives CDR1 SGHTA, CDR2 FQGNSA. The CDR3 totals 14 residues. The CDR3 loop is CASRTPTGWNTIYF. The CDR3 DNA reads TGTGCCAGCAGAACTCCGACAGGGTGGAACACCATATATTTT.

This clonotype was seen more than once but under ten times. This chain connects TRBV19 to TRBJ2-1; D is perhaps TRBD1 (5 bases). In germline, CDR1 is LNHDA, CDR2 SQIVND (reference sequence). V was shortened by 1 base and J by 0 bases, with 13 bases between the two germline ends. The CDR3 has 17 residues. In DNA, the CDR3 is TGTGCCAGTAGTATAGTTCCGACAGCCAGCTCCTACAATGAGCAGTTCTTC. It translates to CASSIVPTASSYNEQFF.

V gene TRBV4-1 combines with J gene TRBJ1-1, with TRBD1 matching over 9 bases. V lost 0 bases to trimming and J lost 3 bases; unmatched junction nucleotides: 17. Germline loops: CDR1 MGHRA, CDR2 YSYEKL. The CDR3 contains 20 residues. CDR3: CASSQDPYPQPGQGDTEAFF. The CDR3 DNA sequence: TGCGCCAGCAGCCAAGATCCCTATCCCCAGCCGGGACAGGGTGACACTGAAGCTTTCTTT.

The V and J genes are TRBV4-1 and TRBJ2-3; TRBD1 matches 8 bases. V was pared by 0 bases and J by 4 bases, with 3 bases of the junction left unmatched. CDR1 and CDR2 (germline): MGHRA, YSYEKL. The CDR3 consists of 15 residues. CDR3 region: CASSQEDRDPDTQYF. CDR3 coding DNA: TGCGCCAGCAGCCAAGAGGACAGGGATCCAGATACGCAGTATTTT.

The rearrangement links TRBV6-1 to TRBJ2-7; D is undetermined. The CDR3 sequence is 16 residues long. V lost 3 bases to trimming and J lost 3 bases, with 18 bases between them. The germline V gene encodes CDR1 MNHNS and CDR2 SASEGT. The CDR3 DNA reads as TGTGCCAGCAGTGATAGACCTTCCTCTAGTGGCTACGAGCAGTACGTC. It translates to CASSDRPSSSGYEQYV.

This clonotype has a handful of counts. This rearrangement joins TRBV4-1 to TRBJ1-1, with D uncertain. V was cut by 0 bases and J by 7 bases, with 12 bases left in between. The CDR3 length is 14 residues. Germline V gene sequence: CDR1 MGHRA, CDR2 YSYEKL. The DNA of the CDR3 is TGCGCCAGCAGCCAAGATATATCGCGTTATGAAGCTTTCTTT. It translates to CASSQDISRYEAFF.

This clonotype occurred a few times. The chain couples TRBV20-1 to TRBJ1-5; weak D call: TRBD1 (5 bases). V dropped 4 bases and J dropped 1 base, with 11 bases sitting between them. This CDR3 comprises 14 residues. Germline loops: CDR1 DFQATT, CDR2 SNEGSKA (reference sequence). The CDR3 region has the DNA TGCAGTGCTAAAGGTGAGGGGAGCAATCAGCCCCAGCATTTT. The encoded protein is CSAKGEGSNQPQHF.

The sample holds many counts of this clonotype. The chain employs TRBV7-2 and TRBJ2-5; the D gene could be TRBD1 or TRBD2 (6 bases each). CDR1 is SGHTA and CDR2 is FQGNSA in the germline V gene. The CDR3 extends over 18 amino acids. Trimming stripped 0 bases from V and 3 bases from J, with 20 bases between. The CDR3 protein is CASSLAPADYREEETQYF. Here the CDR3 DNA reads TGTGCCAGCAGCTTAGCCCCAGCGGACTACAGGGAGGAAGAGACCCAGTACTTC.

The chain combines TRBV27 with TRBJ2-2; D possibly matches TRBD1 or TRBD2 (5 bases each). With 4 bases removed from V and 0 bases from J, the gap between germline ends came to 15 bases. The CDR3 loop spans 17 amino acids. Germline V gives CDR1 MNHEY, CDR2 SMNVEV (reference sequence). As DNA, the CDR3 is TGTGCCAGCAGTTCGGATCGGGGCAGGGCGAACACCGGGGAGCTGTTTTTT. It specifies CASSSDRGRANTGELFF.

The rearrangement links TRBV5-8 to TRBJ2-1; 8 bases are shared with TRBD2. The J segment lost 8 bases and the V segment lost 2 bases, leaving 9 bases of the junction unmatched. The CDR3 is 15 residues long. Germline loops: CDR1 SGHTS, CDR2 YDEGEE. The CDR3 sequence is CASSLRGGLSDEQFF. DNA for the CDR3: TGTGCCAGCAGCTTACGGGGGGGCCTGTCAGATGAGCAGTTCTTC. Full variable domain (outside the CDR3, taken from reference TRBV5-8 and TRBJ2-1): EAGVTQSPTHLIKTRGQQATLRCSPISGHTSVYWYQQALGLGLQFLLWYDEGEERNRGNFPPRFSGRQFPNYSSELNVNALELEDSALYLCASSLRGGLSDEQFFGPGTRLTVL.

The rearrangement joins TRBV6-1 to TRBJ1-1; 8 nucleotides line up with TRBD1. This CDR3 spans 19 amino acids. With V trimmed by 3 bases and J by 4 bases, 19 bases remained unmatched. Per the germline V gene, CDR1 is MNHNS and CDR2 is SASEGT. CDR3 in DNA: TGTGCCAGCAGTGACCGTTACGACAGGGACAGGCCCTTTGGCACTGAAGCTTTCTTT. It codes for CASSDRYDRDRPFGTEAFF.

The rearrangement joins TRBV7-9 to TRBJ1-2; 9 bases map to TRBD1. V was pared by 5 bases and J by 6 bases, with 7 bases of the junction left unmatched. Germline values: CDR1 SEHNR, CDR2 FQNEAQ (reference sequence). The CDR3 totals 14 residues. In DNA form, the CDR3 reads TGTGCCAGCAGCGCTTGGGACAGGGACCATGGCTACACCTTC. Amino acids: CASSAWDRDHGYTF.

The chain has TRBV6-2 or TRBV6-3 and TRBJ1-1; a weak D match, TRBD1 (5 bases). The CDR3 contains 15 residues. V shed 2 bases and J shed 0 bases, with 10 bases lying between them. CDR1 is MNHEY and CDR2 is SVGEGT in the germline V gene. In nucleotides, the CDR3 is TGTGCCAGCAGTTACGAGGGACTCCTGAACACTGAAGCTTTCTTT. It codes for CASSYEGLLNTEAFF.

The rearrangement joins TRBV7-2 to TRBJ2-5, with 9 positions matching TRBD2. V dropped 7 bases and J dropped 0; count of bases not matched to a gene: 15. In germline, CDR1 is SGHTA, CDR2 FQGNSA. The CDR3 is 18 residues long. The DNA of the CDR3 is TGTGCCAGCACCCGGACCTGGGCGGGGGGGGGCCACCAAGAGACCCAGTACTTC. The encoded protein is CASTRTWAGGGHQETQYF.